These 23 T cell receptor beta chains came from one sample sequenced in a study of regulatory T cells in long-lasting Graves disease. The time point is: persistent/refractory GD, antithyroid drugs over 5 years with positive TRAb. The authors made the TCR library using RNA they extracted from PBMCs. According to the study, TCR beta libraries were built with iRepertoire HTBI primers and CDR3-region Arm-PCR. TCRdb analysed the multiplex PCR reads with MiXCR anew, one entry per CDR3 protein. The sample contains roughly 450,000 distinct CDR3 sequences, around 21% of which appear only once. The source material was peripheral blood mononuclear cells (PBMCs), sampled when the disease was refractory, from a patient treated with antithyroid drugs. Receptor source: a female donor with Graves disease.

This chain's CDR3 is CASSYGASGSYAEQFF. Written as DNA, the CDR3 is TGTGCCAGCAGTTACGGGGCTAGCGGGAGTTATGCTGAGCAGTTCTTC. V usage is TRBV6-2 or TRBV6-3 and J usage is TRBJ2-1; TRBD2 aligns across 10 bases. V was clipped by 2 bases and J by 9 bases; unmatched bases: 10. The CDR3 length is 16 residues. Germline CDR1 and CDR2: MNHEY and SVGEGT.

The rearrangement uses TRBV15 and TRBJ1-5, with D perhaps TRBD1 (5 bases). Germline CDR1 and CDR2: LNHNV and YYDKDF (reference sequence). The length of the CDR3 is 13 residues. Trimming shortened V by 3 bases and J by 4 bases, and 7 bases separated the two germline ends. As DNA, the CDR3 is TGTGCCACCAGCAGTGACAGTAATCAGCCCCAGCATTTT. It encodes CATSSDSNQPQHF.

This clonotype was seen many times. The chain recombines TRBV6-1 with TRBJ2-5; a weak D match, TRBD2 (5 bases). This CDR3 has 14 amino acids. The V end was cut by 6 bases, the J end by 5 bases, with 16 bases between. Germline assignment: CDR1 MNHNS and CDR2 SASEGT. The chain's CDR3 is CASSLGAKRETQYF. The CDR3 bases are TGTGCCAGCAGCCTGGGAGCCAAAAGGGAGACCCAGTACTTC.

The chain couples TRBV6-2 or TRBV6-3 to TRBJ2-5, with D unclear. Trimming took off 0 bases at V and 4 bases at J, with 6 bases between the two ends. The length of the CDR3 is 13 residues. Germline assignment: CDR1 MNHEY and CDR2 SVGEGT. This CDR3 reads CASSYSTRETQYF. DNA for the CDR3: TGTGCCAGCAGTTACTCGACGAGAGAGACCCAGTACTTC.

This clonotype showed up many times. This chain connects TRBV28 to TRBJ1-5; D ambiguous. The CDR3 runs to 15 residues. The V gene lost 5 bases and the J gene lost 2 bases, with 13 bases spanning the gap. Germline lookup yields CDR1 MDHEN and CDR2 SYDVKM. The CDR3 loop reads CASSILRGGNQPQHF. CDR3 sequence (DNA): TGTGCCAGCAGTATCCTCCGCGGGGGCAATCAGCCCCAGCATTTT.

CDR3: CASSFRRGGGADTQYF. In DNA, the CDR3 is TGTGCCAGCAGTTTCCGACGGGGGGGGGGAGCAGATACGCAGTATTTT. V is TRBV28 and J is TRBJ2-3, with 8 bases that match TRBD2. Germline CDR1 reads MDHEN; CDR2 reads SYDVKM. Trimming took 3 bases from V and 4 from J; bases not matched to a gene: 9. The CDR3 consists of 16 residues. The full variable domain, with the rest looked up from reference TRBV28 and TRBJ2-3, is DVKVTQSSRYLVKRTGEKVFLECVQDMDHENMFWYRQDPGLGLRLIYFSYDVKMKEKGDIPEGYSVSREKKERFSLILESASTNQTSMYLCASSFRRGGGADTQYFGPGTRLTVL.

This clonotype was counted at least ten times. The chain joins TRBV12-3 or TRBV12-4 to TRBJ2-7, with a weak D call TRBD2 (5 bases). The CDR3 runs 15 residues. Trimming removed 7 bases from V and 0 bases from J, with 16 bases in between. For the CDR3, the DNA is TGTGCCAGCACCCTCTCCGGGGTTGCCTCCTACGAGCAGTACTTC. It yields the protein CASTLSGVASYEQYF.

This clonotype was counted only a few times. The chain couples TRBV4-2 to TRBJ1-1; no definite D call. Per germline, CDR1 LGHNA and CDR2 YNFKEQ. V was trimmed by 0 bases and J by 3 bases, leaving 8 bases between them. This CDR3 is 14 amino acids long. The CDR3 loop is CASSQEPRDTEAFF. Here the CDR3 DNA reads TGTGCCAGCAGCCAAGAGCCCCGGGACACTGAAGCTTTCTTT.

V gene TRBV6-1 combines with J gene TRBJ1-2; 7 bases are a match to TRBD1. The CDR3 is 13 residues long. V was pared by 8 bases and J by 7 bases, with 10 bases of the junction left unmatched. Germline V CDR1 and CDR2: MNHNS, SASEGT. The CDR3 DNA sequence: TGTGCCAGCGGAAAAACCACAGGGGCTGGCTACACCTTC. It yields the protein CASGKTTGAGYTF.

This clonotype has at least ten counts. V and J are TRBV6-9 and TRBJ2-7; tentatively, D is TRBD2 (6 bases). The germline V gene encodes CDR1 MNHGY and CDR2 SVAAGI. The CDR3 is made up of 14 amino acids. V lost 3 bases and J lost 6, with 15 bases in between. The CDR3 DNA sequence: TGTGCCAGCAGTTACTGGGGCCAGGGAGGCGAGCAGTACTTC. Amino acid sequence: CASSYWGQGGEQYF.

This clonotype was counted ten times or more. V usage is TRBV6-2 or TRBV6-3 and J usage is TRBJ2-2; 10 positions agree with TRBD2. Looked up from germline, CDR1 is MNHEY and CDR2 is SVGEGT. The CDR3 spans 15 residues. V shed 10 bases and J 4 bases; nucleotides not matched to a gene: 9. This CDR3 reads CATLLIAGGTGELFF. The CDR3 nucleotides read TGTGCCACCTTACTTATAGCGGGGGGCACCGGGGAGCTGTTTTTT.

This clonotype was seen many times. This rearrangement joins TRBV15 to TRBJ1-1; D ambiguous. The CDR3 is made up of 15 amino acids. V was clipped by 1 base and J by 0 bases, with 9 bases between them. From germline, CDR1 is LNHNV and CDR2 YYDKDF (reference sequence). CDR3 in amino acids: CATSRAGRLNTEAFF. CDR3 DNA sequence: TGTGCCACCAGCAGAGCGGGCAGGTTGAACACTGAAGCTTTCTTT.

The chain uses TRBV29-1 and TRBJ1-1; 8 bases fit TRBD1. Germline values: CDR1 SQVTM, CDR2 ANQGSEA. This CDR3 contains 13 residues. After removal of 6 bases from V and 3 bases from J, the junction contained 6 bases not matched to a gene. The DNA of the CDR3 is TGCAGCGTCTTACCGGGACAGGACACTGAAGCTTTCTTT. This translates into CSVLPGQDTEAFF.

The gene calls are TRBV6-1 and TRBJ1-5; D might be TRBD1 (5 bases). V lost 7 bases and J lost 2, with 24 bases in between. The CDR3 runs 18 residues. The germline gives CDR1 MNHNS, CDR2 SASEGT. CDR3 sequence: CASKETRSTEGGNQPQHF. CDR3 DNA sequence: TGTGCCAGCAAAGAGACAAGGTCGACGGAAGGGGGCAATCAGCCCCAGCATTTT.

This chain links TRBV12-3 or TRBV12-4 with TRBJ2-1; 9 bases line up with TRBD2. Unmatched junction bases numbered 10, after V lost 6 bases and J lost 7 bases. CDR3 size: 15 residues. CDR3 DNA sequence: TGTGCCAGCAGGTCAGGTCTAGCGGGATTAAATGAGCAGTTCTTC. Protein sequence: CASRSGLAGLNEQFF.

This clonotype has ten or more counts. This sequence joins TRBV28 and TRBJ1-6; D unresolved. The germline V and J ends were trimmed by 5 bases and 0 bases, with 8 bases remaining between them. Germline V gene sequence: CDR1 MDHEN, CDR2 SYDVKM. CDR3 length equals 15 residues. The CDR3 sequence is CASSLRSSYNSPLHF. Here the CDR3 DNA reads TGTGCCAGCAGTCTCCGGAGCTCCTATAATTCACCCCTCCACTTT.

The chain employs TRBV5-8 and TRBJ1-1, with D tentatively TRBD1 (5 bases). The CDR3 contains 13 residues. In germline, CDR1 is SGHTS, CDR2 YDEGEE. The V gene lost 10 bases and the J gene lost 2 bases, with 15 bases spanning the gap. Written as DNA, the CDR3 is TGTGCCGCGATGGGGGGAACTAACACTGAAGCTTTCTTT. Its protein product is CAAMGGTNTEAFF.

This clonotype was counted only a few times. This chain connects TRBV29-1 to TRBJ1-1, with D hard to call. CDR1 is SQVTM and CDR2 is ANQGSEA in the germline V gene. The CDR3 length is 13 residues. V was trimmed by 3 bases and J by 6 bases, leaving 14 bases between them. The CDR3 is CSVDSLIGSEAFF. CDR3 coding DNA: TGCAGCGTTGACAGCCTAATCGGGTCTGAAGCTTTCTTT.

As DNA, the CDR3 is TGTGCCAGCAGCCTCCTCACCCCCGCAGATACGCAGTATTTT. Residues: CASSLLTPADTQYF. This rearrangement joins TRBV27 to TRBJ2-3, with unresolved D. The CDR3 has 14 residues. Trimming removed 6 bases from V and 4 bases from J, with 14 bases in between. Looked up from germline, CDR1 is MNHEY and CDR2 is SMNVEV (reference sequence).

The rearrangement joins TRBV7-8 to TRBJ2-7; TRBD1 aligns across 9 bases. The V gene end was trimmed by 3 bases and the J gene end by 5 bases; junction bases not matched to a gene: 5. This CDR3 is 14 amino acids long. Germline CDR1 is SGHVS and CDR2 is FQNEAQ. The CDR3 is CASSFPDRGHEQYF. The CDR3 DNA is TGTGCCAGCAGCTTCCCGGACAGGGGCCACGAGCAGTACTTC.

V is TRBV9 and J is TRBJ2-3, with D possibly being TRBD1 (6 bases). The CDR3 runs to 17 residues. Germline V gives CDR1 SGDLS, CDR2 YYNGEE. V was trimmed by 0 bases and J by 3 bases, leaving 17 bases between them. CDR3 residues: CASSVEQGRVVTDTQYF. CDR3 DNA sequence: TGTGCCAGCAGCGTAGAACAGGGAAGAGTTGTAACAGATACGCAGTATTTT.

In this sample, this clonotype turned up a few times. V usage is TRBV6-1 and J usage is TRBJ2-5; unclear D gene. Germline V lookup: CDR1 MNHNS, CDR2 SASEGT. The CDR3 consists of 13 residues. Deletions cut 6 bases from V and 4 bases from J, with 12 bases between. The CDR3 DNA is TGTGCCAGCAGGGAGACTTTTGGAGAGACCCAGTACTTC. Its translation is CASRETFGETQYF.

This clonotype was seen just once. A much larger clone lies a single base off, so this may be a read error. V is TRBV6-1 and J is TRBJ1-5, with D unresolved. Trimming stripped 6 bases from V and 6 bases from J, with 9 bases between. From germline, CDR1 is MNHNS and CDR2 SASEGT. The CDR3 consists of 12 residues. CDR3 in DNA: TGTGCCAGCAGAAAAGGGTGTCAGCCCCAGCATTTT. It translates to CASRKGCQPQHF.